This passage covers 27 T cell receptor beta chains from one sample sequenced in a study of shared clonotypes between healthy human individuals. Clones were sequenced by immunoSEQ multiplex PCR, and TCRdb holds only the in-frame ones, with some missing. The sample includes some 490,000 clones, 78% of them seen just once. The sequenced sample was PBMCs. Receptor source: a woman between 40 and 55 years old in good health. Some clones in this sample may be carry-over from other donors' samples.

The V and J genes are TRBV2 and TRBJ1-4, with a weak D call TRBD1 (5 bases). V was trimmed by 4 bases and J by 0 bases, leaving 9 bases between them. The CDR3 loop spans 15 amino acids. From germline, CDR1 is SNHLY and CDR2 FYNNEI. The CDR3 nucleotides are TGTGCCAGCAGTGTAGCAGGGACAACTAATGAAAAACTGTTTTTT. Translating gives CASSVAGTTNEKLFF.

With regard to this clone: A read error is possible here, since a much larger clone lies one base away. V and J are TRBV30 and TRBJ2-1; no clear D gene. The germline V gene has CDR1 GTSNPN and CDR2 SVGIG (reference sequence). Trimming cost V 1 base and J 10 bases, with 11 bases left between them. The CDR3 has 12 residues. The CDR3 is CAWSARNSEQFF. DNA of the CDR3: TGTGCCTGGAGTGCCCGGAACAGCGAGCAGTTCTTC.

This chain joins TRBV6-6 and TRBJ1-6; 8 nucleotides line up with TRBD1. The J segment lost 10 bases and the V segment lost 8 bases, leaving 13 bases of the junction unmatched. CDR3 length: 15 residues. The germline CDR1 and CDR2 sequences are MNHNY and SVGAGI (reference sequence). The CDR3 is CASDRTGLYDSPLHF. CDR3 in DNA: TGTGCCAGCGATCGGACAGGGTTATATGACTCACCCCTCCACTTT.

The genes are TRBV9 and TRBJ2-6; D tentatively fits TRBD1 or TRBD2 (5 bases each). V shed 4 bases and J shed 2 bases, with 19 bases lying between them. Per the germline V gene, CDR1 is SGDLS and CDR2 is YYNGEE. The CDR3 has 18 residues. The CDR3 region has the DNA TGTGCCAGCAGCCCCGGTGCAGGGACCGGAGCTGGGGCCAACGTCCTGACTTTC. It codes for CASSPGAGTGAGANVLTF.

The gene calls are TRBV19 and TRBJ2-3, with D tentatively TRBD2 (5 bases). CDR1 and CDR2 (germline): LNHDA, SQIVND (reference sequence). The CDR3 sequence is 14 residues long. V shed 10 bases and J shed 1 base, with 15 bases lying between them. The CDR3 loop is CATPLEDGTDTQYF. The CDR3 DNA sequence: TGTGCCACCCCGTTGGAGGATGGCACAGATACGCAGTATTTT.

The chain joins TRBV2 to TRBJ2-3, with 7 bases fitting TRBD1. From germline, CDR1 is SNHLY and CDR2 FYNNEI. CDR3 length: 13 residues. V was clipped by 7 bases and J by 3 bases; unmatched bases: 4. DNA for the CDR3: TGTGCCAGCATGGGCAGGGGGACAGATACGCAGTATTTT. This encodes CASMGRGTDTQYF.

The chain recombines TRBV10-3 with TRBJ2-1, with TRBD2 as a possible D gene (5 bases). Germline loops: CDR1 ENHRY, CDR2 SYGVKD. Deletions cut 6 bases from V and 6 bases from J, with 15 bases between. The CDR3 loop spans 14 amino acids. CDR3 DNA: TGTGCCATCAGCAGGCTAGCAGAGACCAATGAGCAGTTCTTC. Encoded protein: CAISRLAETNEQFF.

This clone was counted only a few times. J is TRBJ2-5 and V is TRBV27; D remains ambiguous. The assigned J gene may be wrong: the sequence end matches TRBJ2-7 better. This CDR3 comprises 10 residues. Per germline, CDR1 MNHEY and CDR2 SMNVEV (reference sequence). The CDR3 DNA is TGTGCCAGCGGGGATTACGAGCAGTACTTC. Translating it yields CASGDYEQYF.

The J gene is TRBJ1-2, the V gene TRBV2; D uncertain. The CDR3 runs to 11 residues. V was trimmed by 8 bases and J by 4 bases, leaving 8 bases between them. Germline V gene data show CDR1 as SNHLY and CDR2 as FYNNEI. The CDR3 region has the DNA TGTGCCAGCTGGGGTGTCTATGGCTACACCTTC. Translation gives CASWGVYGYTF.

The V gene is TRBV15, the J gene TRBJ1-2, with D possibly TRBD1 on 6 matching bases. In germline, CDR1 is LNHNV, CDR2 YYDKDF (reference sequence). CDR3 length: 15 amino acids. Trimming left V 0 bases short and J 4 bases short, with 12 bases between. This chain's CDR3 is CATSRDGDTSYGYTF. DNA of the CDR3: TGTGCCACCAGCAGAGATGGGGACACCTCCTATGGCTACACCTTC. The variable domain in full, with the rest retrieved from reference TRBV15 and TRBJ1-2, is DAMVIQNPRYQVTQFGKPVTLSCSQTLNHNVMYWYQQKSSQAPKLLFHYYDKDFNNEADTPDNFQSRRPNTSFCFLDIRSPGLGDTAMYLCATSRDGDTSYGYTFGSGTRLTVV.

The CDR3 sequence is CASSLELNTEAFF. In DNA, the CDR3 is TGTGCCAGCAGCTTAGAACTGAACACTGAAGCTTTCTTT. V usage is TRBV11-2 and J usage is TRBJ1-1; D uncertain. Germline CDR1 reads SGHAT; CDR2 reads FQNNGV. The CDR3 has 13 residues. V was trimmed by 0 bases and J by 0 bases, leaving 2 bases between them.

This clone appeared a few times. The V call is TRBV27, the J call TRBJ2-1; 12 bases agree with TRBD2. Germline V gene lookup returns CDR1 MNHEY and CDR2 SMNVEV (reference sequence). J lost 5 bases, V lost 4 bases, and 9 bases had no gene match. The length of the CDR3 is 17 residues. For the CDR3, the DNA is TGTGCCAGCAGTTCGCCCCACTCTAGCGGGAGGGACAATGAGCAGTTCTTC. As protein: CASSSPHSSGRDNEQFF.

This clone came up many times. The junction shows a germline mismatch at one end, possibly a read error. The V gene is TRBV7-7, the J gene TRBJ2-1; D is unclear. Germline V gene data show CDR1 as SSHAT and CDR2 as FNYEAQ (reference sequence). This CDR3 has 15 amino acids. The CDR3 coding sequence is TGTGCTAGCAGCCCCCTACGAAGAGACGGAAATGAGCAGTTCTTC. Translation: CASSPLRRDGNEQFF.

This clone was observed once. The gene calls are TRBV6-1 and TRBJ2-1; 9 bases are a match to TRBD1. The CDR3 is 14 amino acids. V lost 7 bases, J lost 6 bases, and 7 bases stayed unmatched. Germline CDR1 MNHNS, CDR2 SASEGT. CDR3 sequence (DNA): TGTGCCAGCACCCCGGGACAGGGTATCAATGAGCAGTTCTTC. This encodes CASTPGQGINEQFF.

This chain connects TRBV2 to TRBJ1-2; D gene ambiguous. V was trimmed by 4 bases and J by 5 bases, leaving 14 bases between them. CDR1 SNHLY and CDR2 FYNNEI come from the germline V gene. The CDR3 contains 14 residues. The CDR3 region has the DNA TGTGCCAGCAGTGGAGAGACAAGACTTTATGGCTACACCTTC. Translated, it gives CASSGETRLYGYTF. Complete variable domain (other parts from reference TRBV2 and TRBJ1-2): EPEVTQTPSHQVTQMGQEVILRCVPISNHLYFYWYRQILGQKVEFLVSFYNNEISEKSEIFDDQFSVERPDGSNFTLKIRSTKLEDSAMYFCASSGETRLYGYTFGSGTRLTVV.

The CDR3 sequence is CASITSERNTEAFF. The CDR3 DNA sequence: TGTGCCAGTATCACCTCGGAGCGGAACACTGAAGCTTTCTTT. This chain uses TRBV19 with TRBJ1-1, with D uncertain. The CDR3 has 14 amino acids. Trimming stripped 7 bases from V and 1 base from J, with 13 bases between. Per germline, CDR1 LNHDA and CDR2 SQIVND (reference sequence).

The chain joins TRBV5-1 to TRBJ2-2; D possibly corresponds to TRBD2 (5 bases). Germline V lookup: CDR1 SGHRS, CDR2 YFSETQ. V lost 5 bases and J lost 6, with 11 bases in between. CDR3 length: 13 residues. The CDR3 loop is CASRVVEAGELFF. In DNA form, the CDR3 reads TGCGCCAGCAGAGTTGTGGAGGCCGGGGAGCTGTTTTTT.

This clone was picked up one time. The chain couples TRBV28 to TRBJ2-7; 7 bases match TRBD1. Unmatched junction bases numbered 5, after V lost 1 base and J lost 2 bases. This CDR3 has 15 amino acids. CDR1 is MDHEN and CDR2 is SYDVKM in the germline V gene. The CDR3 DNA sequence: TGTGCCAGCAGTTTATCCGGGACAGTAGCCTACGAGCAGTACTTC. This translates into CASSLSGTVAYEQYF. Full variable domain (missing parts from reference TRBV28 and TRBJ2-7): DVKVTQSSRYLVKRTGEKVFLECVQDMDHENMFWYRQDPGLGLRLIYFSYDVKMKEKGDIPEGYSVSREKKERFSLILESASTNQTSMYLCASSLSGTVAYEQYFGPGTRLTVT.

This clone is a singleton in its sample. This chain connects TRBV4-1 to TRBJ1-2; D is possibly TRBD1 (6 bases). V was clipped by 1 base and J by 6 bases, with 15 bases between them. The germline V gene has CDR1 MGHRA and CDR2 YSYEKL. CDR3 size: 15 residues. The CDR3 nucleotides read TGCGCCAGCAGCCAAGTGGGGGGGGCAGGTAATGGCTACACCTTC. Translation: CASSQVGGAGNGYTF.

V and J are TRBV27 and TRBJ1-2; D might be TRBD1 (6 bases). The CDR3 has 15 residues. V lost 0 bases and J lost 6, with 14 bases in between. Germline loops: CDR1 MNHEY, CDR2 SMNVEV (reference sequence). In DNA form, the CDR3 reads TGTGCCAGCAGTTTATCGTCGGGGGGCCCAAATGGCTACACCTTC. Translation gives CASSLSSGGPNGYTF.

The rearrangement links TRBV5-1 to TRBJ2-1; 8 positions match TRBD2. The CDR3 consists of 15 residues. Germline V gene lookup returns CDR1 SGHRS and CDR2 YFSETQ. CDR3 sequence: CASHPGSAGVGEQFF. CDR3 DNA sequence: TGCGCTAGTCATCCGGGATCAGCGGGAGTTGGCGAGCAGTTCTTC. Full variable domain (missing parts from reference TRBV5-1 and TRBJ2-1): KAGVTQTPRYLIKTRGQQVTLSCSPISGHRSVSWYQQTPGQGLQFLFEYFSETQRNKGNFPGRFSGRQFSNSRSEMNVSTLELGDSALYLCASHPGSAGVGEQFFGPGTRLTVL.

The chain recombines TRBV10-3 with TRBJ2-3; 9 bases map to TRBD2. This CDR3 is 18 amino acids long. Germline V lookup: CDR1 ENHRY, CDR2 SYGVKD. Trimming took 0 bases from V and 0 from J; bases not matched to a gene: 7. CDR3 nucleotides: TGTGCCATCAGTGAGTCCCCCACTAGCGGGCACAGCACAGATACGCAGTATTTT. It translates to CAISESPTSGHSTDTQYF.

The rearrangement uses TRBV27 and TRBJ2-3; 9 nucleotides match TRBD2. Germline assignment: CDR1 MNHEY and CDR2 SMNVEV (reference sequence). The CDR3 sequence is 16 residues long. V lost 0 bases and J lost 2; bases outside the gene matches: 3. The CDR3 DNA is TGTGCCAGCAGTTTATCTCTAGCGGGGTTCACAGATACGCAGTATTTT. This translates into CASSLSLAGFTDTQYF.

The chain joins TRBV7-9 to TRBJ2-3; D call uncertain. CDR3 length: 12 amino acids. The germline V and J ends were trimmed by 1 base and 4 bases, with 3 bases remaining between them. CDR1 and CDR2 from the germline V gene are SEHNR and FQNEAQ (reference sequence). CDR3 amino acids: CASSLVSDTQYF. CDR3 DNA sequence: TGTGCCAGCAGCTTAGTTTCAGATACGCAGTATTTT.

The J gene is TRBJ2-2, the V gene TRBV6-5, with TRBD2 matching over 7 bases. J gave up 5 bases and V 2 bases, and 5 bases lay outside the gene matches. The germline CDR1 and CDR2 sequences are MNHEY and SVGAGI. There are 15 residues in the CDR3. DNA for the CDR3: TGTGCCAGCAGTTACCGGAGGGGAGGGACCGGGGAGCTGTTTTTT. Translated, it gives CASSYRRGGTGELFF.

The chain joins TRBV5-4 to TRBJ2-7; 10 bases match TRBD2. V lost 0 bases to trimming and J lost 3 bases; unmatched junction nucleotides: 3. The CDR3 runs 15 residues. CDR1 and CDR2 (germline): SGHNT, YYREEE (reference sequence). The chain's CDR3 is CASSLVASGSYEQYF. In nucleotides, the CDR3 is TGTGCCAGCAGCTTGGTGGCTAGCGGGAGCTACGAGCAGTACTTC.

At least ten counts were recorded for this clone. The sample carries other DNA sequences with the same CDR3. The chain carries TRBV10-3 and TRBJ1-5; possibly TRBD1 for D (5 bases). Germline values: CDR1 ENHRY, CDR2 SYGVKD. The CDR3 covers 16 residues. V lost 0 bases and J lost 10, with 19 bases in between. The CDR3 DNA reads as TGTGCCATCAGTGAGTCAGGGCACCAGGGTGACGGTCCCCAGCATTTT. As protein: CAISESGHQGDGPQHF.